Listed here is a single T cell receptor beta chain. What it recognizes is unknown. The data stem from a study of T cell responses to AZD1222 COVID-19 vaccine. TCRdb keeps only in-frame clones here, not all; method: immunoSEQ multiplex PCR. The sample carries about 120,000 clones, 70% to 90% recorded once. Whole-study findings and limits: The number of AZD1222 recipients seropositive at baseline was only five to seven. The peak T cell response came first, and repertoires were sampled only after it. An increase in Spike-specific TCR breadth and depth was observed after two AZD1222 doses. Clonal diversity was possibly underestimated, and white British individuals and females predominated among donors.

The TCR was taken from an adult in good health. Specimen: peripheral blood, collected on day 0 of AZD1222 vaccination.

The DNA of the CDR3 is TGTGCCAGCAGAGGGGTCGCAGATACGCAGTATTTT. Translated: CASRGVADTQYF. The chain uses TRBV2 and TRBJ2-3, with D perhaps matching TRBD1 (5 bases). Looked up from germline, CDR1 is SNHLY and CDR2 is FYNNEI. Trimming removed 6 bases from V and 4 bases from J, with 8 bases in between. CDR3 size: 12 residues. Together with reference TRBV2 and TRBJ2-3, the CDR3 gives the full variable domain: EPEVTQTPSHQVTQMGQEVILRCVPISNHLYFYWYRQILGQKVEFLVSFYNNEISEKSEIFDDQFSVERPDGSNFTLKIRSTKLEDSAMYFCASRGVADTQYFGPGTRLTVL.